This record concerns one TCR beta chain sequence. The data were obtained in a study of blood T cell repertoires in COVID-19. About the study: From the United States, Italy and Spain came samples of acute and convalescent COVID-19. PBMCs, B-cell-depleted T cells, or T cells provided the cDNA or gDNA that made up the material.

The CDR3 is 15 residues long. Trimming cost V 2 bases and J 4 bases, with 14 bases left between them. Germline CDR1 and CDR2: LGHDT and YNNKEL (reference sequence). Original processing methods: By means of reference gene primer amplification, nucleated cell counts were estimated. Assay used: immunoSEQ multiplex PCR; TCRdb lists only in-frame clones, some missing. The D gene and trimming were derived from the DNA, and the V and J assignments and clone size from that table. Of 61,000 or so clones in the sample, 88% were seen once. The specimen was peripheral blood. This sequence originates from a woman in her 50s with active or convalescent COVID-19. This chain links TRBV3-1 (or the pseudogene TRBV3-2) with TRBJ2-5; no firm D call. CDR3: CASSQSSLHGETQYF. The CDR3 coding sequence is TGTGCCAGCAGCCAAAGCTCACTGCACGGAGAGACCCAGTACTTC.